The entry that follows covers one T cell receptor beta chain sequence. The target antigen is unknown. This CDR3 region has 13 residues. The V end lost 8 bases, the J end lost 6 bases, and 16 bases lay between the germline ends. This sample was taken from a study of T cell responses to AZD1222 COVID-19 vaccine. Study observations and caveats: Sampled repertoires all dated from after the peak T cell response. Clonal diversity was possibly underestimated; the donors were predominantly white British and more often female.

Measured with immunoSEQ multiplex PCR; TCRdb has only the in-frame clones, and not every one. The sample contains 200,000 or so clones, about 89% of which appear only once. The TCR comes from an adult in good health. The chain uses TRBV12-3 or TRBV12-4 and TRBJ1-2; the D gene is possibly TRBD1 (5 bases). This specimen was peripheral blood, taken on day 0 of MenACWY control vaccination. CDR3 nucleotides: TGTGCCAGCGTGGGGGACGAGGTGGATGGCTACACCTTC. This translates into CASVGDEVDGYTF.